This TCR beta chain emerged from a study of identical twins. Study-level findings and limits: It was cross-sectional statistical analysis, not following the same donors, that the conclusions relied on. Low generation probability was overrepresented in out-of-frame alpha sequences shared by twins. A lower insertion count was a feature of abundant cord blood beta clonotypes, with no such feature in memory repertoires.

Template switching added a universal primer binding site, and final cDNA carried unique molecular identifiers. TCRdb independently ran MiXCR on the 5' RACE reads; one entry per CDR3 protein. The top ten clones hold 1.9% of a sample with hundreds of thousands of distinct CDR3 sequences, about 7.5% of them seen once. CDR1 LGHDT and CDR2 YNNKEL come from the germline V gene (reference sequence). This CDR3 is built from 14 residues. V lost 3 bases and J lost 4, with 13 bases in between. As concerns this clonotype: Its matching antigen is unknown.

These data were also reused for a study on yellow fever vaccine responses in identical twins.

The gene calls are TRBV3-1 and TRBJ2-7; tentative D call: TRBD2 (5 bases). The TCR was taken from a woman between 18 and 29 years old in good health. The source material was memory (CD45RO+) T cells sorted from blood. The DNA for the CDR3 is TGTGCCAGCAGCCAGGTGGGAGCTGGGTACGAGCAGTACTTC. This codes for CASSQVGAGYEQYF.